This T cell receptor beta chain was captured in a study of cytomegalovirus exposure and HLA in healthy donors. Worth noting for this clone: Its antigen is unidentified.

General observations from the study: Beyond CMV serostatus, there was no information to go on about immune exposure.

With 60 Vbeta and 13 Jbeta primers, the PCR was carried out. TCRdb's copy holds only in-frame clones and misses some; the assay was immunoSEQ multiplex PCR. The sample comprises some 130,000 clones, 80% of which are singletons, and approximately 2.1% rests with the top ten. Trimming removed 8 bases from V and 1 base from J; junction bases left unmatched: 5. The CDR3 sequence is 14 residues long. Germline V gene lookup returns CDR1 SEHNR and CDR2 FQNEAQ (reference sequence). This receptor was taken from a man aged 25 to 45 in good health and CMV-seronegative. Sequencing was carried out using PBMCs. The chain combines TRBV7-9 with TRBJ1-1, with 9 nucleotides matching TRBD1. The CDR3 sequence: CASSQGAWNTEAFF. CDR3 in DNA: TGTGCCAGCTCACAGGGGGCCTGGAACACTGAAGCTTTCTTT.